The clone carrying this TCR beta chain came up once. Germline assignment: CDR1 MNHEY and CDR2 SVGAGI. The CDR3 spans 15 residues. V dropped 5 bases and J dropped 6; count of bases not matched to a gene: 5. This record belongs to a study of blood T cell repertoires in COVID-19. TCRdb keeps only in-frame clones here, not all; method: immunoSEQ multiplex PCR. In the table there are 130,000 to 150,000 clones, approximately 83% of which are singletons. The chain carries TRBV6-5 and TRBJ2-1; 12 bases map to TRBD1. The sample was peripheral blood. The TCR was taken from a woman of 80 years or more with acute or convalescent COVID-19. The CDR3 bases are TGTGCCAGCAGTACCCGGGACAGGGGGCTCAATGAGCAGTTCTTC. As protein: CASSTRDRGLNEQFF.